This passage covers 31 T cell receptor beta chains from one sample sequenced in a study of OX40 agonist ivuxolimab in advanced cancers. The assay was immunoSEQ multiplex PCR, and TCRdb's table has in-frame clones only and misses some. The sample comprises tens of thousands of clones, 80% to 90% of which are singletons, and around 21% rests with the top ten. Sequencing was performed on CD4+ or CD8+ T cells sorted from blood, taken in a trial of the OX40 agonist ivuxolimab. The receptor source for this set is an adult with an advanced solid tumor such as melanoma, head and neck, liver or kidney cancer.

This chain joins TRBV5-1 and TRBJ2-3; no clear D gene. This CDR3 contains 12 residues. Germline V gene sequence: CDR1 SGHRS, CDR2 YFSETQ. Deletions cut 5 bases from V and 6 bases from J, with 10 bases between. The CDR3 bases are TGCGCCAGCAGGCCGGAAGGGGATACGCAGTATTTT. Protein sequence: CASRPEGDTQYF.

The J gene is TRBJ2-1, the V gene TRBV27; TRBD2 matches 9 bases. V lost 2 bases and J lost 0; bases outside the gene matches: 2. CDR3 length: 16 amino acids. The germline V gene has CDR1 MNHEY and CDR2 SMNVEV (reference sequence). For the CDR3, the DNA is TGTGCCAGCAGTTTAGGAGCGGGAGGCTCCTACAATGAGCAGTTCTTC. Protein product: CASSLGAGGSYNEQFF.

This clone was detected only once. V gene TRBV29-1 combines with J gene TRBJ2-7; 9 nucleotides line up with TRBD1. CDR3 length: 12 residues. Per germline, CDR1 SQVTM and CDR2 ANQGSEA. Here the CDR3 reads CAGIGTGNEQYF. The DNA for the CDR3 is TGCGCTGGTATTGGGACAGGGAACGAGCAGTACTTC.

V usage is TRBV5-8 and J usage is TRBJ1-3; no definite D call. Germline assignment: CDR1 SGHTS and CDR2 YDEGEE. Deletions cut 1 base from V and 10 bases from J, with 6 bases between. The CDR3 sequence is 11 residues long. CDR3 bases: TGTGCCAGCAGCTTGCCCGGGACCATATATTTT. As protein: CASSLPGTIYF.

V gene TRBV7-9 combines with J gene TRBJ2-1; 12 positions match TRBD2. Trimming took 5 bases from V and 6 from J; bases not matched to a gene: 11. This CDR3 has 17 amino acids. Germline lookup yields CDR1 SEHNR and CDR2 FQNEAQ (reference sequence). CDR3 in amino acids: CASSLYLAGGPVNEQFF. The DNA of the CDR3 is TGTGCCAGCAGCCTGTATCTAGCGGGAGGGCCGGTCAATGAGCAGTTCTTC.

V usage is TRBV7-9 and J usage is TRBJ2-1; TRBD1 aligns across 9 bases. Germline V CDR1 and CDR2: SEHNR, FQNEAQ (reference sequence). V gave up 5 bases and J gave up 7 bases; unmatched junction bases: 15. The CDR3 is 17 amino acids. Here the CDR3 reads CASSAVWTGEGRNEQFF. In DNA form, the CDR3 reads TGTGCCAGCAGCGCGGTATGGACAGGGGAGGGAAGGAATGAGCAGTTCTTC.

This clone counts as large. The V gene is TRBV4-3, the J gene TRBJ2-2; possible D gene TRBD2, 6 bases. The germline gives CDR1 LGHNA, CDR2 YSLEER. This CDR3 contains 13 residues. Trimming pared 1 base from V and 6 bases from J, leaving 6 bases between. The DNA of the CDR3 is TGCGCCAGCAGCCAAGGGGACTCCGGGGAGCTGTTTTTT. It codes for CASSQGDSGELFF.

The chain combines TRBV4-2 with TRBJ1-1, with D maybe TRBD1 (6 bases). V lost 11 bases and J 0 bases, leaving 13 bases between the germline ends. The germline gives CDR1 LGHNA, CDR2 YNFKEQ. This CDR3 is built from 13 residues. This CDR3 is CAAVGAMNTEAFF. As DNA, the CDR3 is TGTGCCGCAGTGGGGGCAATGAACACTGAAGCTTTCTTT.

The chain combines TRBV6-8 with TRBJ2-7; 13 bases fit TRBD2. The CDR3 totals 19 residues. Germline V gene lookup returns CDR1 MNHGY and CDR2 SAAAGT. Unmatched junction bases numbered 14, after V lost 1 base and J lost 5 bases. CDR3 DNA sequence: TGTGCCAGCAGTTACTGGGGGGGACTAGCGGGATTACCCCGGAACGAGCAGTACTTC. It specifies CASSYWGGLAGLPRNEQYF.

The chain is built from TRBV5-1 and TRBJ1-2; weak D call: TRBD1 (5 bases). CDR1 is SGHRS and CDR2 is YFSETQ in the germline V gene. V gave up 0 bases and J gave up 4 bases, with 10 bases separating them. There are 14 residues in the CDR3. The CDR3 sequence is CASSLEGVLYGYTF. The CDR3 DNA sequence: TGCGCCAGCAGCTTGGAAGGGGTACTCTATGGCTACACCTTC.

The chain is built from TRBV11-2 and TRBJ1-1, with a tentative D call TRBD1 (6 bases). The CDR3 loop spans 15 amino acids. Germline V gene lookup returns CDR1 SGHAT and CDR2 FQNNGV. The ends were cut back, 5 bases at V and 4 bases at J, with 17 bases in the middle. The CDR3 DNA reads TGTGCCAGCAGCCCCGCAGGGGTTTTTGGCACTGAAGCTTTCTTT. Amino acids: CASSPAGVFGTEAFF.

This clone was detected a few times. The chain couples TRBV21-1 to TRBJ2-5; the table's D call of TRBD2 was not tested on the DNA. TRBV21-1 is a recognized pseudogene. There are 16 residues in the CDR3. CDR3 region: CASSVTSGTTQETQYF. The DNA of the CDR3 is TGTGCCAGCAGCGTAACTAGCGGGACTACCCAAGAGACCCAGTACTTC.

This sequence joins TRBV6-4 and TRBJ2-2; D ambiguous. CDR3 length equals 14 residues. The V gene's germline CDR1 is MRHNA and CDR2 SNTAGT. Trimming left V 3 bases short and J 5 bases short, with 10 bases between. CDR3 protein: CASSDNLGTGELFF. CDR3 in DNA: TGTGCCAGCAGTGATAATTTGGGAACCGGGGAGCTGTTTTTT.

This chain joins TRBV6-1 and TRBJ1-5; 7 positions match TRBD1. This CDR3 has 16 residues. Unmatched junction bases numbered 6, after V lost 4 bases and J lost 0 bases. Per germline, CDR1 MNHNS and CDR2 SASEGT. DNA of the CDR3: TGTGCCAGCAGTGGGGACAGTATTTCTAGCAATCAGCCCCAGCATTTT. It yields the protein CASSGDSISSNQPQHF.

V usage is TRBV19 and J usage is TRBJ1-1; the D is unclear. With 3 bases removed from V and 0 bases from J, the gap between germline ends came to 11 bases. Germline V lookup: CDR1 LNHDA, CDR2 SQIVND (reference sequence). CDR3 length: 15 residues. The CDR3 DNA reads as TGTGCCAGTAGTATTGTTTGGAACATGAACACTGAAGCTTTCTTT. As protein: CASSIVWNMNTEAFF.

This chain links TRBV19 with TRBJ1-5; 9 bases align to TRBD1. V shed 4 bases, J shed 5 bases, and the junction held 3 bases outside the gene matches. CDR1 and CDR2 (germline): LNHDA, SQIVND (reference sequence). The CDR3 sequence is 14 residues long. This CDR3 is CASSTQGAYQPQHF. The CDR3, as DNA: TGTGCCAGTAGTACACAGGGGGCGTATCAGCCCCAGCATTTT. The full variable domain, with the rest looked up from reference TRBV19 and TRBJ1-5, is DGGITQSPKYLFRKEGQNVTLSCEQNLNHDAMYWYRQDPGQGLRLIYYSQIVNDFQKGDIAEGYSVSREKKESFPLTVTSAQKNPTAFYLCASSTQGAYQPQHFGDGTRLSIL.

This sequence joins TRBV7-2 and TRBJ2-2, with D perhaps TRBD2 (5 bases). The CDR3 length is 15 residues. The germline CDR1 and CDR2 sequences are SGHTA and FQGNSA. Deletions cut 1 base from V and 5 bases from J, with 11 bases between. The CDR3 DNA reads TGTGCCAGCAGCTTAGTTCCTGGCGGGACCGGGGAGCTGTTTTTT. Amino acid sequence: CASSLVPGGTGELFF.

V is TRBV2 and J is TRBJ2-7, with 11 bases lining up with TRBD2. The germline V gene has CDR1 SNHLY and CDR2 FYNNEI. The CDR3 sequence is 15 residues long. Trimming cost V 1 base and J 3 bases; bases outside gene matches: 2. CDR3 in amino acids: CASSEGLAGFYEQYF. For the CDR3, the DNA is TGTGCCAGCAGTGAAGGACTAGCGGGGTTCTACGAGCAGTACTTC.

A single count supports this clone. The J gene is TRBJ2-6, the V gene TRBV28; D may be TRBD1 (6 bases). Trimming left V 5 bases short and J 0 bases short, with 11 bases between. Germline V gene sequence: CDR1 MDHEN, CDR2 SYDVKM. CDR3 size: 16 residues. The CDR3 protein is CASSPWTDSGANVLTF. CDR3 DNA: TGTGCCAGCAGTCCCTGGACAGACTCTGGGGCCAACGTCCTGACTTTC.

This sequence joins TRBV5-1 and TRBJ2-7; 8 bases fit TRBD1. J lost 7 bases, V lost 4 bases, and 10 bases had no gene match. The CDR3 spans 14 residues. Germline CDR1 is SGHRS and CDR2 is YFSETQ. The CDR3 sequence: CASSPGQGEGEQYF. The CDR3, as DNA: TGCGCCAGCAGCCCCGGACAGGGAGAAGGGGAGCAGTACTTC.

The chain links TRBV2 to TRBJ2-3, with a tentative D call TRBD2 (6 bases). The CDR3 has 16 residues. Germline V gene sequence: CDR1 SNHLY, CDR2 FYNNEI. With 6 bases removed from V and 4 bases from J, the gap between germline ends came to 20 bases. The CDR3 sequence is CASRGTGTPRADTQYF. The CDR3 DNA follows: TGTGCCAGCAGGGGAACCGGGACTCCCAGGGCAGATACGCAGTATTTT.

This chain uses TRBV18 with TRBJ2-7; 9 positions match TRBD1. CDR1 KGHSH and CDR2 LQKENI come from the germline V gene. This CDR3 has 17 residues. J was trimmed by 4 bases and V by 3 bases; bases with no gene match: 13. The CDR3 DNA follows: TGTGCCAGCTCACCCCTTCACCGGACAGGGGTTAATTACGAGCAGTACTTC. It yields the protein CASSPLHRTGVNYEQYF.

This chain joins TRBV28 and TRBJ2-7; TRBD2 matches at 10 bases. Germline lookup yields CDR1 MDHEN and CDR2 SYDVKM. Trimming took 6 bases from V and 4 from J; bases not matched to a gene: 6. The CDR3 has 14 residues. CDR3 protein: CASSFGLAAYEQYF. CDR3 nucleotides: TGTGCCAGCAGCTTTGGACTAGCGGCTTACGAGCAGTACTTC.

This sequence joins TRBV7-9 and TRBJ1-5, with 8 bases aligning to TRBD1. CDR1 is SEHNR, CDR2 FQNEAQ, per germline (reference sequence). The CDR3 is made up of 13 amino acids. V dropped 5 bases and J dropped 7; count of bases not matched to a gene: 4. The CDR3, as DNA: TGTGCCAGCAGCGACTGGACAGGGCAGCCCCAGCATTTT. It codes for CASSDWTGQPQHF.

The genes are TRBV4-1 and TRBJ2-1; TRBD2 might be the D (5 bases). The germline V gene encodes CDR1 MGHRA and CDR2 YSYEKL. V lost 3 bases and J lost 7, with 13 bases in between. The CDR3 covers 14 residues. The CDR3 protein is CASSQDGLGNEQFF. In DNA, the CDR3 is TGCGCCAGCAGCCAGGACGGACTTGGTAATGAGCAGTTCTTC.

The chain couples TRBV19 to TRBJ1-1; 8 positions match TRBD1. This CDR3 comprises 14 residues. The trim removed 6 bases at V and 1 base at J, leaving 4 bases unmatched. CDR1 is LNHDA and CDR2 is SQIVND in the germline V gene (reference sequence). In DNA, the CDR3 is TGTGCCAGTAGCCTTCAGGGGGCGAACACTGAAGCTTTCTTT. Its translation: CASSLQGANTEAFF.

The rearrangement joins TRBV9 to TRBJ2-1; D is unclear. The length of the CDR3 is 14 residues. Germline assignment: CDR1 SGDLS and CDR2 YYNGEE. The V end was cut by 0 bases, the J end by 9 bases, with 13 bases between. CDR3 nucleotide sequence: TGTGCCAGCAGCGTAGCTGGTGGGGTAGGTGAGCAGTTCTTC. This translates into CASSVAGGVGEQFF.

The chain uses TRBV7-9 and TRBJ1-1; no definite D call. The CDR3 runs 13 residues. Trimming shortened V by 6 bases and J by 4 bases, and 12 bases separated the two germline ends. Germline V lookup: CDR1 SEHNR, CDR2 FQNEAQ (reference sequence). CDR3 region: CASSPVWGTEAFF. In nucleotides, the CDR3 is TGTGCCAGCAGTCCCGTGTGGGGCACTGAAGCTTTCTTT. Using reference TRBV7-9 and TRBJ1-1 for the parts outside the CDR3, the full variable domain is DTGVSQNPRHKITKRGQNVTFRCDPISEHNRLYWYRQTLGQGPEFLTYFQNEAQLEKSRLLSDRFSAERPKGSFSTLEIQRTEQGDSAMYLCASSPVWGTEAFFGQGTRLTVV.

The rearrangement links TRBV7-9 to TRBJ1-4; D unclear. V lost 5 bases and J lost 6, with 7 bases in between. The V gene's germline CDR1 is SEHNR and CDR2 FQNEAQ (reference sequence). The CDR3 has 12 residues. CDR3 protein: CASSPYDEKLFF. The DNA for the CDR3 is TGTGCCAGCAGCCCGTACGATGAAAAACTGTTTTTT.

This clone is labeled as medium-sized. The chain has TRBV6-1 and TRBJ1-2; D remains ambiguous. This CDR3 has 13 residues. The germline V gene encodes CDR1 MNHNS and CDR2 SASEGT. The V end was cut by 2 bases, the J end by 7 bases, with 11 bases between. CDR3 in DNA: TGTGCCAGCAGTGAACTTGAATTCGGTGGCTACACCTTC. Protein: CASSELEFGGYTF.

This clone occurred a few times. The chain recombines TRBV4-1 with TRBJ1-1; no reliable D call. V dropped 0 bases and J dropped 8 bases, with 4 bases sitting between them. The CDR3 covers 11 residues. Germline loops: CDR1 MGHRA, CDR2 YSYEKL. The CDR3 bases are TGCGCCAGCAGCCAAGATCAGGAAGCTTTCTTT. Its protein is CASSQDQEAFF.